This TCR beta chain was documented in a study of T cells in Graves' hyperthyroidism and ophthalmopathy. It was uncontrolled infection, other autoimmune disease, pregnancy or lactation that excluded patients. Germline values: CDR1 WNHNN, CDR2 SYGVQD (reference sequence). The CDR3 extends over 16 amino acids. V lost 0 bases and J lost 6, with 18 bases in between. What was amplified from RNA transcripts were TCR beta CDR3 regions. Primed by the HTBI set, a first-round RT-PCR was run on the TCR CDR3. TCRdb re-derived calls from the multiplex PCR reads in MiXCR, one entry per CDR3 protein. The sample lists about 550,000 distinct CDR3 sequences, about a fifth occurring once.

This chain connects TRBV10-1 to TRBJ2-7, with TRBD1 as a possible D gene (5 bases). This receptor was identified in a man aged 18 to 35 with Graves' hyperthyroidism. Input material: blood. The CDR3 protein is CASSESLGVLDREQYF. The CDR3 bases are TGCGCCAGCAGTGAGTCGTTAGGGGTCCTTGATCGCGAGCAGTACTTC.